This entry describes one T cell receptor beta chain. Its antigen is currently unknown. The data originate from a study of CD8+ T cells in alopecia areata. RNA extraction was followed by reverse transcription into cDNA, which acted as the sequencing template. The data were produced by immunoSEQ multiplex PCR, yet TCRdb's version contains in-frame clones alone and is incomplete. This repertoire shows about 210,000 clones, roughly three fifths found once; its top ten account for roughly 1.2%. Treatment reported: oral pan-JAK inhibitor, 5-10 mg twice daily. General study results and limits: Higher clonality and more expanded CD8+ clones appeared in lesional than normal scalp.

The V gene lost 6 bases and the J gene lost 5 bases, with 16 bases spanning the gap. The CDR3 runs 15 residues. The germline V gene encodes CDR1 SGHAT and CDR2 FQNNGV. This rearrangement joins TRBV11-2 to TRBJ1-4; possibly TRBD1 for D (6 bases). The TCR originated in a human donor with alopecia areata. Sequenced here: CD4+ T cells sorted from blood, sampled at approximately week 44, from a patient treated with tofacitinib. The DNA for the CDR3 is TGTGCCAGCAGAGGGAACGGGGGGGGCAATGAAAAACTGTTTTTT. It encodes CASRGNGGGNEKLFF.